A single sample is the source of the 8 T cell receptor beta chains below, sequenced in a study of blood T cell repertoires in COVID-19. The table came from immunoSEQ multiplex PCR; TCRdb's copy has only in-frame clones and leaves some out. Of approximately 270,000 clones listed, 65% to 90% are singletons. The sequenced sample consisted of PBMCs or T cells enriched from blood (not recorded which). These receptors originate from a man in his forties who had recovered from COVID-19.

This clone was picked up a small number of times. The V and J genes are TRBV2 and TRBJ2-4; 15 bases are a match to TRBD2. Germline loops: CDR1 SNHLY, CDR2 FYNNEI. After removal of 5 bases from V and 15 bases from J, the junction contained 8 bases not matched to a gene. The CDR3 runs 14 residues. CDR3 DNA: TGTGCCAGCAGTCTGGGACTAGCGGGGGGTCGTCTGTACTTC. Protein: CASSLGLAGGRLYF.

In its sample, this clone was seen once. This sequence joins TRBV7-8 and TRBJ2-7; 12 nucleotides match TRBD2. The germline CDR1 and CDR2 sequences are SGHVS and FQNEAQ. CDR3 size: 16 residues. V gave up 5 bases and J gave up 3 bases; unmatched junction bases: 8. This chain's CDR3 is CASSEVLAGGRYEQYF. In DNA form, the CDR3 reads TGTGCCAGCAGCGAGGTACTAGCGGGAGGACGCTACGAGCAGTACTTC.

In its sample, this clone was seen once. The V and J genes are TRBV18 and TRBJ1-1; D unclear. V was pared by 6 bases and J by 1 base, with 12 bases between. Germline V lookup: CDR1 KGHSH, CDR2 LQKENI. The CDR3 runs to 14 residues. DNA of the CDR3: TGTGCCAGCTCCCTAAGAGAGGAGAACACTGAAGCTTTCTTT. The encoded protein is CASSLREENTEAFF.

V and J are TRBV7-9 and TRBJ2-7; tentative D call: TRBD1 (5 bases). The CDR3 spans 13 residues. V lost 3 bases, J lost 3 bases, and 9 bases lay in between. Looked up from germline, CDR1 is SEHNR and CDR2 is FQNEAQ (reference sequence). DNA for the CDR3: TGTGCCAGCAGCTTGGACGGACACTACGAGCAGTACTTC. Its protein is CASSLDGHYEQYF.

The chain uses TRBV7-2 and TRBJ2-7; D is possibly TRBD1 (5 bases). The length of the CDR3 is 15 residues. Per the germline V gene, CDR1 is SGHTA and CDR2 is FQGNSA. Trimming took 2 bases from V and 0 from J, leaving 11 bases between them. The CDR3 bases are TGTGCCAGCAGCTTATCCCAGGGAAGCTCCTACGAGCAGTACTTC. Its translation: CASSLSQGSSYEQYF.

A single count supports this clone. The chain couples TRBV20-1 to TRBJ1-1; D unresolved. The V gene's germline CDR1 is DFQATT and CDR2 SNEGSKA (reference sequence). V lost 5 bases, J lost 2 bases, and 6 bases lay in between. The CDR3 is 11 amino acids. The CDR3, as DNA: TGCAGTGCTCAGGAAAACACTGAAGCTTTCTTT. This sequence encodes CSAQENTEAFF.

The V and J genes are TRBV19 and TRBJ1-1, with D unclear. The V gene's germline CDR1 is LNHDA and CDR2 SQIVND (reference sequence). This CDR3 has 16 amino acids. Trimming left V 3 bases short and J 0 bases short, with 14 bases between. Written as DNA, the CDR3 is TGTGCCAGTAGTATCTTCCCCACCAGAATGAACACTGAAGCTTTCTTT. Its protein product is CASSIFPTRMNTEAFF.

The chain recombines TRBV5-1 with TRBJ2-7; TRBD2 matches 7 bases. V lost 2 bases to trimming and J lost 4 bases; unmatched junction nucleotides: 6. CDR3 size: 14 residues. The germline V gene has CDR1 SGHRS and CDR2 YFSETQ. Here the CDR3 reads CASSLGGRTYEQYF. The CDR3 nucleotides are TGCGCCAGCAGCTTAGGCGGGAGAACGTACGAGCAGTACTTC.